This TCR beta chain was sequenced for a study of cytomegalovirus exposure and HLA in healthy donors. Study context: The roughly 120 validation repertoires used the same platform as the 550 to 800 first-cohort repertoires (as reported by a later analysis). Study findings and constraints: Some TCR beta chains (more than 150 of them) were listed as cytomegalovirus-associated.

TCRdb keeps only in-frame clones here, not all; method: immunoSEQ multiplex PCR. The data show about 220,000 clones, with 80% to 90% seen just once and about 2.7% held by the top ten. In the case of this clone: As yet, its antigen is unknown.

The germline CDR1 and CDR2 sequences are MDHEN and SYDVKM. The CDR3 totals 19 residues. The V segment lost 4 bases and the J segment 4 bases; nucleotides outside the gene matches: 17. The donors were members of the validation cohort, which comprised around 110 subjects and was separate from the first cohort of roughly 700 subjects. The sequence was obtained from a woman between 18 and 30 years old in good health and CMV-seronegative. Sequenced sample: PBMCs. The chain has TRBV28 and TRBJ2-3; 10 positions match TRBD2. Written as DNA, the CDR3 is TGTGCCAGCAGTTCCCGCGGTAGCGGGAGGAGTATACGTCCAGATACGCAGTATTTT. This gives the protein CASSSRGSGRSIRPDTQYF.